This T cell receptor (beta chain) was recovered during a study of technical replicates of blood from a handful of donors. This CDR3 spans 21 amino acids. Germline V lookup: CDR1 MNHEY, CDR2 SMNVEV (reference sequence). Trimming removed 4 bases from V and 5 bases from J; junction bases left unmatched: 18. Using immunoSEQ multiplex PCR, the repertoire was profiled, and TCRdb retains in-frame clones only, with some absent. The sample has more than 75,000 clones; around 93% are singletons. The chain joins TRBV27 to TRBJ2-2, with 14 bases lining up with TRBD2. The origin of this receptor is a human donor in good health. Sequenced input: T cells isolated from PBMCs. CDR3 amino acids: CASSSQLRPPRTSGRTGELFF. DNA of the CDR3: TGTGCCAGCAGTTCCCAACTCCGGCCACCGAGGACTAGCGGGAGGACCGGGGAGCTGTTTTTT.